This is a list of T cell receptor beta chains from one sample in a study of cytomegalovirus exposure and HLA in healthy donors. The table came from immunoSEQ multiplex PCR; TCRdb's copy has only in-frame clones and leaves some out. The repertoire holds nearly 110,000 clones, 60% to 85% seen once, with around 2.7% in the top ten. Sequenced sample: PBMCs. Receptors originate from a male donor in good health and CMV-seropositive. The CDR3 runs from the conserved cysteine through the conserved F or W. D genes are given only for firm matches. Size tells how often a clone was seen (once, few, many) or the class of an expanded clone, and some rows leave it out.

size: -; V: TRBV4-1; D: TRBD1; J: TRBJ1-2; CDR3: CASSQDVGLWQGADYGYTF; DNA: TGCGCCAGCAGCCAAGATGTCGGGCTGTGGCAGGGGGCGGACTATGGCTACACCTTC
size: -; V: TRBV5-4; D: -; J: TRBJ1-5; CDR3: CASSLGGESNQPQHF; DNA: TGTGCCAGCAGCTTGGGGGGGGAGAGCAATCAGCCCCAGCATTTT
size: -; V: TRBV6-5; D: -; J: TRBJ2-3; CDR3: CASSRDRSSTDTQYF; DNA: TGTGCCAGCAGTCGTGATAGGAGTAGCACAGATACGCAGTATTTT
size: -; V: TRBV6-5; D: TRBD1; J: TRBJ1-1; CDR3: CASSYSGQMNTEAFF; DNA: TGTGCCAGCAGTTACTCGGGACAGATGAACACTGAAGCTTTCTTT
size: once; V: TRBV5-1; D: -; J: TRBJ2-6; CDR3: CASKGTLGANVLTF; DNA: TGCGCCAGCAAGGGGACTCTGGGGGCCAACGTCCTGACTTTC
size: -; V: TRBV28; D: -; J: TRBJ1-2; CDR3: CASSSAGPNYGYTF; DNA: TGTGCCAGCAGTTCCGCGGGGCCCAACTATGGCTACACCTTC
size: -; V: TRBV29-1; D: TRBD2; J: TRBJ2-1; CDR3: CSVDIAGYNEQFF; DNA: TGCAGCGTTGATATAGCGGGATACAATGAGCAGTTCTTC
size: many; V: TRBV7-9; D: TRBD2; J: TRBJ2-3; CDR3: CASSPGGDPITDTQYF; DNA: TGTGCCAGCAGCCCTGGGGGGGACCCAATCACAGATACGCAGTATTTT
size: -; V: TRBV4-3; D: -; J: TRBJ1-5; CDR3: CASSQDLGGGNQPQHF; DNA: TGCGCCAGCAGCCAAGATCTGGGAGGGGGCAATCAGCCCCAGCATTTT
size: -; V: TRBV25-1; D: -; J: TRBJ1-6; CDR3: CASSESLGDNSPLHF; DNA: TGTGCCAGCAGTGAATCATTAGGGGATAATTCACCCCTCCACTTT
size: -; V: TRBV7-6; D: -; J: TRBJ2-3; CDR3: CASSRDNTDTQYF; DNA: TGTGCCAGCAGCCGCGACAACACAGATACGCAGTATTTT
size: -; V: TRBV7-9; D: TRBD2; J: TRBJ2-7; CDR3: CASSRTSGRFYEQYF; DNA: TGTGCCAGCAGCAGGACTAGCGGGAGGTTCTACGAGCAGTACTTC
size: -; V: TRBV2; D: -; J: TRBJ2-3; CDR3: CASSVLRVDTQYF; DNA: TGTGCCAGCAGTGTCCTTAGAGTAGATACGCAGTATTTT
size: -; V: TRBV10-3; D: -; J: TRBJ1-4; CDR3: CAISLRANEKLFF; DNA: TGTGCCATCAGCCTACGAGCGAATGAAAAACTGTTTTTT
size: -; V: TRBV7-9; D: -; J: TRBJ1-2; CDR3: CASSLAKNRFDYGYTF; DNA: TGTGCCAGCAGCTTAGCCAAAAACAGGTTCGACTATGGCTACACCTTC